The 13 T cell receptor beta chains presented below share a single source sample, sequenced in a study of T cell responses to AZD1222 COVID-19 vaccine. Sequenced by immunoSEQ multiplex PCR; TCRdb stores in-frame clones only, minus some. The table shows 80,000 or so clones, with about 84% occurring only once. Source: peripheral blood, taken on day 0 of AZD1222 vaccination. The receptors shown here come from an adult in good health.

This clone appeared a single time. J is TRBJ1-5 and V is TRBV7-2; a possible D gene is TRBD1 (6 bases). The CDR3 runs to 15 residues. V lost 5 bases and J 4 bases, leaving 15 bases between the germline ends. Germline assignment: CDR1 SGHTA and CDR2 FQGNSA. The CDR3 region is CASSPWGGGNQPQHF. CDR3 in DNA: TGTGCCAGCAGCCCGTGGGGAGGGGGAAATCAGCCCCAGCATTTT.

This chain uses TRBV7-2 with TRBJ1-2; possible D gene TRBD1, 6 bases. From germline, CDR1 is SGHTA and CDR2 FQGNSA. Trimming took 1 base from V and 6 from J, leaving 9 bases between them. This CDR3 is built from 13 residues. The CDR3 region is CASSLGSGDGYTF. The CDR3 DNA reads TGTGCCAGCAGCTTAGGATCAGGGGATGGCTACACCTTC.

The chain has TRBV6-1 and TRBJ2-1; possible D gene TRBD1, 6 bases. V was cut by 2 bases and J by 3 bases, with 17 bases left in between. The CDR3 is made up of 17 amino acids. Germline V gene lookup returns CDR1 MNHNS and CDR2 SASEGT. The CDR3 sequence is CASSEFGLDRIYNEQFF. The CDR3 nucleotides are TGTGCCAGCAGTGAATTCGGATTGGACAGAATCTACAATGAGCAGTTCTTC.

To note about this clone: Germline and junction disagree at one end, which may indicate a read error. The chain carries TRBV6-2 or TRBV6-3 and TRBJ1-5, with a possible D match to TRBD1 (5 bases). The germline gives CDR1 MNHEY, CDR2 SVGEGT. CDR3 length equals 15 residues. CDR3: CASSYTGTSNQPQHF. CDR3 in DNA: TGTGCCAGCAGTTACACCGGGACTAGCAACCAGCCCCAGCATTTT.

In this sample, this clone turned up a few times. V is TRBV6-2 or TRBV6-3 and J is TRBJ1-1; 7 bases line up with TRBD1. V gave up 6 bases and J gave up 5 bases; unmatched junction bases: 9. Per germline, CDR1 MNHEY and CDR2 SVGEGT. The CDR3 is 14 amino acids. CDR3 DNA sequence: TGTGCCAGCAGGTACAGGGGCGGAGGGACTGAAGCTTTCTTT. Protein sequence: CASRYRGGGTEAFF.

The chain carries TRBV5-6 and TRBJ2-3; 8 bases fit TRBD2. The J segment lost 2 bases and the V segment lost 4 bases, leaving 9 bases of the junction unmatched. Germline V gene sequence: CDR1 SGHDT, CDR2 YYEEEE. The CDR3 runs to 16 residues. Here the CDR3 DNA reads TGTGCCAGCAGCCTACCGACTAGCGCCCCCACAGATACGCAGTATTTT. It codes for CASSLPTSAPTDTQYF.

A single count supports this clone. This chain uses TRBV7-2 with TRBJ1-1; perhaps TRBD1 as D (5 bases). The CDR3 runs to 15 residues. V lost 2 bases and J lost 4, with 14 bases in between. From germline, CDR1 is SGHTA and CDR2 FQGNSA. The chain's CDR3 is CASSLFSGGGTEAFF. In nucleotides, the CDR3 is TGTGCCAGCAGCTTATTTTCCGGGGGGGGCACTGAAGCTTTCTTT.

This chain uses TRBV19 with TRBJ1-5; the D is unclear. V gave up 5 bases and J gave up 5 bases, with 10 bases separating them. The germline gives CDR1 LNHDA, CDR2 SQIVND (reference sequence). The CDR3 length is 13 residues. CDR3 DNA: TGTGCCAGTAGTCCCAGTCTGTATCAGCCCCAGCATTTT. Translated, it gives CASSPSLYQPQHF.

The CDR3, as DNA: TGTGCCAGCAGTGAAGCACCCAGCTCTGGAAACACCATATATTTT. Its translation is CASSEAPSSGNTIYF. The chain uses TRBV6-1 and TRBJ1-3; D gene ambiguous. V lost 0 bases, J lost 0 bases, and 6 bases lay in between. Per the germline V gene, CDR1 is MNHNS and CDR2 is SASEGT. The CDR3 is made up of 15 amino acids.

The CDR3 region is CASSLNLNQPQHF. DNA for the CDR3: TGTGCCAGCAGCTTAAACCTTAATCAGCCCCAGCATTTT. The chain links TRBV7-9 to TRBJ1-5, with D uncertain. Germline V gives CDR1 SEHNR, CDR2 FQNEAQ (reference sequence). Trimming cost V 2 bases and J 4 bases, with 6 bases left between them. The CDR3 length is 13 residues.

This chain links TRBV2 with TRBJ2-1, with 9 bases lining up with TRBD1. V lost 5 bases to trimming and J lost 8 bases; unmatched junction nucleotides: 7. Germline CDR1 SNHLY, CDR2 FYNNEI. The CDR3 runs to 14 residues. The DNA of the CDR3 is TGTGCCAGCAGTCCGGGACAGGGAGATTATGAGCAGTTCTTC. Amino acids: CASSPGQGDYEQFF. Drawing the rest from reference TRBV2 and TRBJ2-1, the complete variable domain is EPEVTQTPSHQVTQMGQEVILRCVPISNHLYFYWYRQILGQKVEFLVSFYNNEISEKSEIFDDQFSVERPDGSNFTLKIRSTKLEDSAMYFCASSPGQGDYEQFFGPGTRLTVL.

The rearrangement uses TRBV5-1 and TRBJ2-6; D might be TRBD1 or TRBD2, each matching 6 bases. The germline V and J ends were trimmed by 7 bases and 0 bases, with 14 bases remaining between them. Germline values: CDR1 SGHRS, CDR2 YFSETQ. CDR3 length: 16 amino acids. CDR3 protein: CASGVGGSSGANVLTF. DNA for the CDR3: TGCGCCAGCGGCGTAGGGGGGAGCTCTGGGGCCAACGTCCTGACTTTC.

The V and J genes are TRBV27 and TRBJ2-1; D is possibly TRBD1 or TRBD2 (6 bases each). Germline CDR1 MNHEY, CDR2 SMNVEV (reference sequence). Trimming removed 8 bases from V and 8 bases from J, with 16 bases in between. The CDR3 is 13 residues long. CDR3 in amino acids: CASGTMGGDEQFF. DNA for the CDR3: TGTGCCAGCGGGACGATGGGGGGCGATGAGCAGTTCTTC.